These 18 T cell receptor beta chains share one sample of origin, sequenced in a study of OX40 agonist ivuxolimab in advanced cancers. Clones were sequenced by immunoSEQ multiplex PCR, and TCRdb holds only the in-frame ones, with some missing. The top ten clones hold about 2% of a sample with tens of thousands of clones, approximately 90% of them seen once. The source was CD4+ or CD8+ T cells sorted from blood, collected in a trial of the OX40 agonist ivuxolimab. The source of these receptors is an adult with an advanced solid tumor such as melanoma, head and neck, liver or kidney cancer.

The chain links TRBV7-9 to TRBJ2-3, with TRBD2 as a possible D gene (6 bases). The germline V and J ends were trimmed by 5 bases and 3 bases, with 18 bases remaining between them. The CDR3 extends over 16 amino acids. Germline values: CDR1 SEHNR, CDR2 FQNEAQ (reference sequence). In DNA form, the CDR3 reads TGTGCCAGCAGCCCTCCCACGGGGGACCGAACAGATACGCAGTATTTT. Translating gives CASSPPTGDRTDTQYF.

This chain connects TRBV6-5 to TRBJ1-1; tentative D call: TRBD1 (6 bases). V was pared by 5 bases and J by 6 bases, with 13 bases between. Germline V gives CDR1 MNHEY, CDR2 SVGAGI. The CDR3 totals 13 residues. This CDR3 is CASSQIQGPEAFF. CDR3 bases: TGTGCCAGCAGTCAGATACAGGGCCCTGAAGCTTTCTTT.

This chain connects TRBV2 to TRBJ1-2, with 11 bases matching TRBD1. V was clipped by 6 bases and J by 7 bases; unmatched bases: 13. Germline values: CDR1 SNHLY, CDR2 FYNNEI. The CDR3 spans 16 residues. CDR3 nucleotide sequence: TGTGCCAGCAGGGTAGGGATTGGACAGGGGGCAAGTGGCTACACCTTC. Protein product: CASRVGIGQGASGYTF. The variable domain in full, with the rest retrieved from reference TRBV2 and TRBJ1-2, is EPEVTQTPSHQVTQMGQEVILRCVPISNHLYFYWYRQILGQKVEFLVSFYNNEISEKSEIFDDQFSVERPDGSNFTLKIRSTKLEDSAMYFCASRVGIGQGASGYTFGSGTRLTVV.

A few counts support this clone. V usage is TRBV9 and J usage is TRBJ2-5; 10 bases map to TRBD1. CDR1 is SGDLS, CDR2 YYNGEE, per germline. V lost 4 bases and J lost 4; bases outside the gene matches: 4. This CDR3 spans 14 amino acids. The CDR3 sequence is CASSPGQGRETQYF. CDR3 DNA sequence: TGTGCCAGCAGCCCGGGACAGGGGAGAGAGACCCAGTACTTC.

V usage is TRBV27 and J usage is TRBJ1-6; 10 bases line up with TRBD1. The germline CDR1 and CDR2 sequences are MNHEY and SMNVEV (reference sequence). The CDR3 has 15 residues. Unmatched junction bases numbered 6, after V lost 4 bases and J lost 9 bases. CDR3 DNA: TGTGCCAGCAGTTCCGACAGGGGGCGCGCTTCACCCCTCCACTTT. Its translation is CASSSDRGRASPLHF.

This rearrangement joins TRBV6-1 to TRBJ1-2; 12 bases match TRBD1. The CDR3 covers 15 residues. Trimming cost V 6 bases and J 7 bases; bases outside gene matches: 9. Germline CDR1 and CDR2: MNHNS and SASEGT. The CDR3 protein is CASSPGQGASIGYTF. The CDR3 bases are TGTGCCAGCAGCCCGGGACAGGGGGCATCGATTGGCTACACCTTC.

The V and J genes are TRBV5-1 and TRBJ2-7; TRBD2 agrees at 11 bases. Germline CDR1 and CDR2: SGHRS and YFSETQ. J gave up 3 bases and V 3 bases, and 8 bases lay outside the gene matches. This CDR3 comprises 16 residues. The CDR3 DNA reads as TGCGCCAGCAGCTCGGGGACTAGCGGAAAACTCTACGAGCAGTACTTC. This codes for CASSSGTSGKLYEQYF.

This chain joins TRBV7-9 and TRBJ2-5; 7 bases line up with TRBD1. The CDR3 consists of 14 residues. J lost 4 bases, V lost 4 bases, and 6 bases had no gene match. Looked up from germline, CDR1 is SEHNR and CDR2 is FQNEAQ (reference sequence). CDR3 sequence (DNA): TGTGCCAGCAGCTCTAGACAGGGTCCAGAGACCCAGTACTTC. Protein product: CASSSRQGPETQYF.

This clone has a single count. V gene TRBV21-1 combines with J gene TRBJ1-2. TRBV21-1 is designated a pseudogene. There are 15 residues in the CDR3. CDR3 protein: CASSKGHPRPYGYTF. CDR3 in DNA: TGTGCCAGCAGCAAAGGACACCCTAGGCCCTATGGCTACACCTTC.

V gene TRBV28 combines with J gene TRBJ2-3; 16 nucleotides match TRBD2. Germline-derived CDR1 and CDR2 are MDHEN and SYDVKM. The CDR3 runs to 17 residues. With 8 bases clipped from V and 6 bases from J, the junction kept 11 bases outside the gene matches. For the CDR3, the DNA is TGTGCCAGCTCGGGACTAGCGGGAGGGACCGTTTGGGATACGCAGTATTTT. This codes for CASSGLAGGTVWDTQYF.

This clone has a handful of counts. This CDR3 is also generated by other DNA sequences in the sample. V gene TRBV29-1 combines with J gene TRBJ1-1; no definite D call. Germline lookup yields CDR1 SQVTM and CDR2 ANQGSEA. The CDR3 is 13 amino acids. V gave up 2 bases and J gave up 1 base, with 8 bases separating them. CDR3 residues: CSVERDRNTEAFF. CDR3 DNA sequence: TGCAGCGTTGAAAGAGACCGGAACACTGAAGCTTTCTTT.

The table lists this clone with a few counts. This chain connects TRBV28 to TRBJ2-2; possible D gene TRBD1, 6 bases. CDR1 and CDR2 (germline): MDHEN, SYDVKM. The CDR3 is made up of 14 amino acids. V was clipped by 2 bases and J by 6 bases, with 10 bases between them. CDR3 in DNA: TGTGCCAGCAGTTTAAGACAGGTCCCCGGGGAGCTGTTTTTT. Encoded protein: CASSLRQVPGELFF.

This chain links TRBV7-9 with TRBJ2-3; 7 bases line up with TRBD2. CDR3 size: 15 residues. Trimming took 2 bases from V and 3 from J; bases not matched to a gene: 5. Per the germline V gene, CDR1 is SEHNR and CDR2 is FQNEAQ (reference sequence). The DNA for the CDR3 is TGTGCCAGCAGCTTACTTGGGGGGGAGACAGATACGCAGTATTTT. Residues: CASSLLGGETDTQYF.

CDR3 region: CASSTTGNEQFF. The CDR3 nucleotides are TGTGCCAGTAGTACAACAGGCAATGAGCAGTTCTTC. The chain has TRBV19 and TRBJ2-1, with D perhaps matching TRBD1 (5 bases). Germline V CDR1 and CDR2: LNHDA, SQIVND (reference sequence). The CDR3 totals 12 residues. V shed 4 bases and J shed 6 bases, with 7 bases lying between them.

The V call is TRBV2, the J call TRBJ2-6; no clear D. CDR3 length: 14 residues. The V end was cut by 3 bases, the J end by 1 base, with 4 bases between. The V gene's germline CDR1 is SNHLY and CDR2 FYNNEI. The CDR3 bases are TGTGCCAGCAGTGACCGATCTGGGGCCAACGTCCTGACTTTC. Protein product: CASSDRSGANVLTF.

The chain links TRBV2 to TRBJ2-3, with a possible D match to TRBD1 (6 bases). The CDR3 is made up of 15 amino acids. In germline, CDR1 is SNHLY, CDR2 FYNNEI. V was trimmed by 1 base and J by 2 bases, leaving 10 bases between them. Here the CDR3 reads CASSEVRQATDTQYF. CDR3 DNA sequence: TGTGCCAGCAGTGAAGTCCGACAGGCCACAGATACGCAGTATTTT. The whole variable domain, filled in from reference TRBV2 and TRBJ2-3, reads EPEVTQTPSHQVTQMGQEVILRCVPISNHLYFYWYRQILGQKVEFLVSFYNNEISEKSEIFDDQFSVERPDGSNFTLKIRSTKLEDSAMYFCASSEVRQATDTQYFGPGTRLTVL.

The chain is built from TRBV2 and TRBJ1-4; 7 bases map to TRBD1. Looked up from germline, CDR1 is SNHLY and CDR2 is FYNNEI. The CDR3 runs 15 residues. V dropped 1 base and J dropped 6; count of bases not matched to a gene: 5. The CDR3 loop reads CASSEVGTGDEKLFF. The CDR3 DNA reads as TGTGCCAGCAGTGAAGTAGGTACAGGGGATGAAAAACTGTTTTTT.

This clone was found a few times. The rearrangement links TRBV6-5 to TRBJ1-3; 7 nucleotides match TRBD1. The junction had 3 bases not matched to a gene; V was cut back by 6 bases and J by 7 bases. The CDR3 covers 12 residues. Germline CDR1 reads MNHEY; CDR2 reads SVGAGI. The CDR3 here is CASSEQGNTIYF. In nucleotides, the CDR3 is TGTGCCAGCAGCGAACAGGGGAACACCATATATTTT.